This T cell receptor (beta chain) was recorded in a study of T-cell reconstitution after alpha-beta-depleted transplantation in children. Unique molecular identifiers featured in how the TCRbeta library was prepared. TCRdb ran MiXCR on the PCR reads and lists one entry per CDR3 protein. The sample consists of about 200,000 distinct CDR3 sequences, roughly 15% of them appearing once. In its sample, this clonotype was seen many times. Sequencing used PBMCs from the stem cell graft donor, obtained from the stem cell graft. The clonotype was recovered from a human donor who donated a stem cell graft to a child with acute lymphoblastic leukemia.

This CDR3 reads CATRGQNTGELFF. CDR3 DNA: TGCGCCACCCGCGGGCAGAACACCGGGGAGCTGTTTTTT. The V call is TRBV10-2, the J call TRBJ2-2, with D possibly being TRBD2 (5 bases). The CDR3 extends over 13 amino acids. Germline V CDR1 and CDR2: WSHSY, SAAADI. V was shortened by 10 bases and J by 1 base, with 10 bases between the two germline ends.